This record looks at one T cell receptor (beta chain) sequence and its context. Assay used: immunoSEQ multiplex PCR; TCRdb lists only in-frame clones, some missing. The sample contains some 390,000 clones, 80% to 90% of which appear only once. CDR3 length: 14 residues. Trimming cost V 5 bases and J 6 bases, with 17 bases left between them. CDR1 is SGHVS, CDR2 FQNEAQ, per germline. This specimen belongs to a study of Ad26.COV2.S vaccination and SARS-CoV-2 variants. The sample's treatment: roughly 20 received Ad26.COV2.S at low or high dose, single or two shots; 5 received placebo; per-sample allocation not given. The investigators took samples on day 63 after the first vaccine or placebo injection.

Sample: peripheral blood, taken in a trial of Ad26.COV2.S vaccine versus placebo. The source of this sequence is a person aged 18-65 years who received the Ad26.COV2.S COVID-19 vaccine or a placebo. The chain has TRBV7-8 and TRBJ2-7; the D gene is possibly TRBD2 (5 bases). The CDR3 loop reads CASSISTSRGEQYF. CDR3 sequence (DNA): TGTGCCAGCAGCATCAGCACCTCACGGGGCGAGCAGTACTTC.